This is a list of T cell receptor beta chains from one sample in a study of response to subunit inactivated influenza vaccine. One entry per CDR3 protein, called by TCRdb with MiXCR from the RT-PCR reads. In the table there are around 530,000 distinct CDR3 sequences, approximately 10% of which are singletons. Sample: PBMCs from blood, taken on the day of vaccination. These receptors originate from a man aged 50 or older who received an inactivated influenza vaccine. Both conserved end residues are part of each CDR3. The order of the fields is clone size, D gene, J gene, V gene, CDR3 DNA, CDR3 protein. A D gene is named only where the DNA matches it firmly. A clone size is listed for some rows: how often the clone was seen (once, few, many), or a class if it is expanded.

>few|TRBD1|TRBJ1-2|TRBV5-1
TGCGCCAGCAGACAGTTGGACAGGGGGTCGAACTATGGCTACACCTTC
CASRQLDRGSNYGYTF
>many|.|TRBJ2-2|TRBV29-1
TGCAGCGTACCGGGACGAGGGGTCGGGGAGCTGTTTTTT
CSVPGRGVGELFF
>.|.|TRBJ2-3|TRBV20-1
TGCAGTGCTAGTCGTAGCGAAGATACGCAGTATTTT
CSASRSEDTQYF
>few|.|TRBJ1-2|TRBV7-2
TGTGCCAGCAGCTTAGGCTTGAACTATGGCTACACCTTC
CASSLGLNYGYTF
>few|TRBD1|TRBJ2-7|TRBV25-1
TGTGCCAGCAGTGAAGGAGGGACAGGTACTTTGGAGCAGTACTTC
CASSEGGTGTLEQYF
>many|TRBD1|TRBJ1-2|TRBV6-1
TGTGCCAGCAGTCGAACGTTGGACAGGGTCAGCACCTTC
CASSRTLDRVSTF
>.|.|TRBJ1-5|TRBV6-2/TRBV6-3
TGTGCCAGCAGCCCGTGGGGGGTGGATCAGCCCCAGCATTTT
CASSPWGVDQPQHF
>.|.|TRBJ2-5|TRBV14
TGTGCCAGCAGCCAAGCCCCCCGGGAAGAGACCGAGTACTTC
CASSQAPREETEYF
>few|.|TRBJ1-1|TRBV6-2/TRBV6-3
TGTGCCAGCGGACGGGGGGGCACTGAAGCTTTCTTT
CASGRGGTEAFF
>.|.|TRBJ2-5|TRBV5-1
TGCGCCAGCACAGGGTCGTCCCCCCGAGAGACCCAGTACTTC
CASTGSSPRETQYF
>few|TRBD2|TRBJ2-5|TRBV7-2
TGTGCCAGCAGCTTAGCACTAGCGGAGACCCAGTACTTC
CASSLALAETQYF
>many|.|TRBJ2-5|TRBV10-3
TGTGCCATCAGTGAGTCGATGTACCAAGAGACCCAGTACTTC
CAISESMYQETQYF
>.|.|TRBJ1-2|TRBV28
TGTGCCAGCAGTCCCAGCTATGGCTACACCTTC
CASSPSYGYTF
>many|TRBD1|TRBJ2-7|TRBV28
TGTGCCAGCAGTGCCCCGGGACAGGGATCCTACGAGCAGTACTTC
CASSAPGQGSYEQYF
>many|TRBD2|TRBJ2-1|TRBV29-1
TGCAGCGTATCGACTAGCGGGCATGAGCAGTTCTTC
CSVSTSGHEQFF
>few|.|TRBJ1-1|TRBV20-1
TGCAGTGCTAGAGACCCCCCGTTGGGCACTGAAGCTTTCTTT
CSARDPPLGTEAFF
>.|TRBD2|TRBJ2-7|TRBV10-3
TGTGCCATCAGGACAACTAGCGGGGACCACTACGAGCAGTACTTC
CAIRTTSGDHYEQYF
>few|TRBD1|TRBJ1-2|TRBV12-3/TRBV12-4
TGTGCCAGCAGTTTCAGCACAGGGGGCGCGAGGGGCTACACCTTC
CASSFSTGGARGYTF
>few|.|TRBJ2-1|TRBV5-1
TGCGCCAGCAGCCGTAGGACCGGACCAGGGAAGTCCCACAATGAGCAGTTCTTC
CASSRRTGPGKSHNEQFF
>many|.|TRBJ1-1|TRBV19
TGTGCCAGTAGTAACAGGATGAACACTGAAGCTTTCTTT
CASSNRMNTEAFF
>once|.|TRBJ2-7|TRBV29-1
TGCAGCGTTGGTCGACAGGGAGGGCCTCCCTACGAGCAGTACTTC
CSVGRQGGPPYEQYF
>few|.|TRBJ2-2|TRBV10-3
TGTGCCATCAGTGACCATGGGGGGAGCGGGGAGCTGTTTTTT
CAISDHGGSGELFF
>many|.|TRBJ2-7|TRBV20-1
TGCAGCCCTCGGGCACAACACGAGCAGTACTTC
CSPRAQHEQYF
>.|TRBD2|TRBJ2-7|TRBV20-1
TGCAGTGCTAGAGATATTCTGCGGGAGGGCCCTCGTGGCGAGCAGTACTTC
CSARDILREGPRGEQYF
>.|.|TRBJ2-7|TRBV10-1
TGCGCCAGCAGTGAGACAGTCGCCTACGAGCAGTACTTC
CASSETVAYEQYF
>few|.|TRBJ1-1|TRBV5-5
TGTGCCAGCAGCCCCACGTGGGCGAACACTGAAGCTTTCTTT
CASSPTWANTEAFF
>few|TRBD1|TRBJ1-2|TRBV10-3
TGTGCCATCAGTGAGTCGAGTCAGGGGGCAAACTATGGCTACACCTTC
CAISESSQGANYGYTF
>.|TRBD2|TRBJ2-1|TRBV15
TGTGCCACCAGCCTACTTACTAGCGGGAGGCCCCCCCGACTTTACAATGAGCAGTTCTTC
CATSLLTSGRPPRLYNEQFF
>.|.|TRBJ2-3|TRBV14
TGTGCCAGCAGCAACCGGGACGGCCGCACAGATACGCAGTATTTT
CASSNRDGRTDTQYF